This T cell receptor (beta chain) was obtained from a study of Ad26.COV2.S vaccination and SARS-CoV-2 variants. TCRdb keeps only in-frame clones here, not all; method: immunoSEQ multiplex PCR. The table lists about 370,000 clones, about 89% of them singletons. Treatment defined: roughly 19 received Ad26.COV2.S at low or high dose, single or two shots; roughly five received placebo; per-sample allocation not given. Day 63 after the first injection of vaccine or placebo was the sampling time. An adult of 18-55 years in Boston served as donor. This clone has a single count. Other DNA sequences in this sample translate to the same CDR3. Trimming took off 0 bases at V and 8 bases at J, with 8 bases between the two ends. Germline V gene sequence: CDR1 SGHRS, CDR2 YFSETQ. The CDR3 covers 13 residues.

The TCR was taken from a person between 18 and 65 years old who received the Ad26.COV2.S COVID-19 vaccine or a placebo. Here the sequenced sample was peripheral blood, taken in a trial of Ad26.COV2.S vaccine versus placebo. The J gene is TRBJ1-4, the V gene TRBV5-1, with a tentative D call TRBD1 (5 bases). The CDR3 DNA reads as TGCGCCAGCAGCTTGGGACAGAACGAAAAACTGTTTTTT. Amino acid sequence: CASSLGQNEKLFF.